This T cell receptor beta chain was documented in a study of cytomegalovirus exposure and HLA in healthy donors. Study-level findings and limits: Some highly shared sequence variants likely arose as a pipeline artifact. Using a false discovery rate of 0.05, a later analysis showed that 16,000 or so TCR beta sequences were associated with HLA alleles.

CDR1 and CDR2 from the germline V gene are SEHNR and FQNEAQ (reference sequence). Trimming took off 4 bases at V and 4 bases at J, with 11 bases between the two ends. This CDR3 has 13 amino acids. PCR amplification relied on 60 Vbeta primers (plus 13 Jbeta primers). Per the authors' pipeline: It was a later analysis that counted roughly 80 million unique TCR beta chains, of which 9.5 million to 14 million were shared. Some clones are missing from TCRdb's copy, which holds only in-frame ones; the method was immunoSEQ multiplex PCR. Clone size and the V and J calls come from that table; the DNA yielded D and trimming. The table shows 150,000 or so clones, with over 60% occurring only once. This clone was counted a few times. Its antigen is still unknown.

This clonotype originated in a woman younger than 45 in good health and CMV-seropositive. This chain joins TRBV7-9 and TRBJ2-7; maybe TRBD1 (5 bases). The sample comprised PBMCs. CDR3 coding DNA: TGTGCCAGCAGCTCCCTCCAGGGATACGAGCAGTACTTC. The encoded protein is CASSSLQGYEQYF.